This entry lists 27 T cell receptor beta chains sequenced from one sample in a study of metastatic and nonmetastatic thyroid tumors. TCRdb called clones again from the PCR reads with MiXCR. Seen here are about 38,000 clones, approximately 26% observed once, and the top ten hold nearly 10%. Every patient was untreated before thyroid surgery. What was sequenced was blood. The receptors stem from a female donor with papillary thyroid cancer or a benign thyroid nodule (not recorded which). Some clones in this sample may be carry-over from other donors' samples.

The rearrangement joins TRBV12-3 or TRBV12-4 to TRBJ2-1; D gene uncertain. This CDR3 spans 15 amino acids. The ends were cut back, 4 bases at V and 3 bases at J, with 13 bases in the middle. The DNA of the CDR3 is TGTGCCAGCAGTTACCCTACGGAGAACTACAATGAGCAGTTCTTC. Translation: CASSYPTENYNEQFF.

The CDR3 loop reads CASSAAGEQYF. DNA of the CDR3: TGTGCCAGCAGCGCAGCGGGGGAGCAGTACTTC. The chain employs TRBV11-2 and TRBJ2-7; 7 bases are shared with TRBD2. Losses at the gene ends were 5 bases for V and 7 bases for J; bases not matched to a gene: 2. Germline assignment: CDR1 SGHAT and CDR2 FQNNGV. CDR3 length equals 11 residues.

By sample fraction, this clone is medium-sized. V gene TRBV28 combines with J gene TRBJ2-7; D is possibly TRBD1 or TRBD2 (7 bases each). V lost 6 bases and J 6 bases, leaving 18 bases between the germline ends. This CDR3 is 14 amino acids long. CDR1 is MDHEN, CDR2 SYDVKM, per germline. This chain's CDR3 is CASSTSDREGEQYF. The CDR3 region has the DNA TGTGCCAGCAGCACCTCCGACAGGGAGGGCGAGCAGTACTTC.

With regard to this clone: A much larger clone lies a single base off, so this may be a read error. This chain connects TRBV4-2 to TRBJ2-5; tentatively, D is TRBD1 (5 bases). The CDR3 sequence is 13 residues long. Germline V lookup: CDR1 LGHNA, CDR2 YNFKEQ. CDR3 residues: CAISQGAWETQYF. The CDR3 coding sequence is TGTGCCATCAGCCAAGGGGCGTGGGAGACCCAGTACTTC.

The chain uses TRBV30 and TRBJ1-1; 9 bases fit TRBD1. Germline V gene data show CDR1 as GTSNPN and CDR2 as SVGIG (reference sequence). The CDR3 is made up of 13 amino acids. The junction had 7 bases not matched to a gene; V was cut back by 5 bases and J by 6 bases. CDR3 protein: CAWEGTGRAEAFF. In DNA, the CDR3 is TGTGCCTGGGAAGGGACAGGGAGGGCTGAAGCTTTCTTT.

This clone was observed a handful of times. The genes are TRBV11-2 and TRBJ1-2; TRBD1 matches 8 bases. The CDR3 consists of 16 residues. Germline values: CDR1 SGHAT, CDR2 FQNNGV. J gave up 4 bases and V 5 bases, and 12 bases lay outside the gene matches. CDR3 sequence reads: CASSPTGQGGGYGYTF. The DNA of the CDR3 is TGTGCCAGCAGCCCAACCGGACAGGGAGGGGGCTATGGCTACACCTTC. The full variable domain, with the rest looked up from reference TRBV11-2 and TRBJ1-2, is EAGVAQSPRYKIIEKRQSVAFWCNPISGHATLYWYQQILGQGPKLLIQFQNNGVVDDSQLPKDRFSAERLKGVDSTLKIQPAKLEDSAVYLCASSPTGQGGGYGYTFGSGTRLTVV.

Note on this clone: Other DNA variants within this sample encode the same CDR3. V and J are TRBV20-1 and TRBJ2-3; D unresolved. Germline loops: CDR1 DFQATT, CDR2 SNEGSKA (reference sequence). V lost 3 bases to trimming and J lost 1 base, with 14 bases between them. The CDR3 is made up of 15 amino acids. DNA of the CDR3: TGCAGTGCTAGCCGCCCGTATGGTGGCACAGATACGCAGTATTTT. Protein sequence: CSASRPYGGTDTQYF.

CDR3 DNA sequence: TGTGCCAGCAGTCCTGGGACAAGTAATCAGCCCCAGCATTTT. Translation: CASSPGTSNQPQHF. This chain links TRBV27 with TRBJ1-5; D might be TRBD1 (6 bases). Per germline, CDR1 MNHEY and CDR2 SMNVEV (reference sequence). The CDR3 spans 14 residues. V lost 5 bases, J lost 4 bases, and 12 bases lay in between.

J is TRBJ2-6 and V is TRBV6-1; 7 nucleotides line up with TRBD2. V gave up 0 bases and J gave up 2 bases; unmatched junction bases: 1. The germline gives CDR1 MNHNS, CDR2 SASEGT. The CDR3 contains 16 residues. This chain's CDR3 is CASSEAAGAGANVLTF. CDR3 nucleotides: TGTGCCAGCAGTGAAGCGGCGGGGGCTGGGGCCAACGTCCTGACTTTC.

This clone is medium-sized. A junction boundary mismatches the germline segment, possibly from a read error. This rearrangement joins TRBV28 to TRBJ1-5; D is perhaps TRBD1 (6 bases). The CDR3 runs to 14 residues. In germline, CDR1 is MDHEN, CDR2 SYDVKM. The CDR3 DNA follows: TGTGCCAGCAGTTTAGGGGGCATGAATCGGCCCCAGCATTTT. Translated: CASSLGGMNRPQHF. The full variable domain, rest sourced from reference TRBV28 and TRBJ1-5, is DVKVTQSSRYLVKRTGEKVFLECVQDMDHENMFWYRQDPGLGLRLIYFSYDVKMKEKGDIPEGYSVSREKKERFSLILESASTNQTSMYLCASSLGGMNRPQHFGDGTRLSIL.

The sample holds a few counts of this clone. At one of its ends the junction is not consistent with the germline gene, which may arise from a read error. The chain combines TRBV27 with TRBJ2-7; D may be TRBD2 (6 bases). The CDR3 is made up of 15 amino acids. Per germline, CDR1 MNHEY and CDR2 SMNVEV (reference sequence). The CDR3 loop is CASSLAGFPTYEQCF. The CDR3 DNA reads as TGTGCCAGCAGTTTAGCGGGGTTCCCTACCTACGAGCAGTGCTTC.

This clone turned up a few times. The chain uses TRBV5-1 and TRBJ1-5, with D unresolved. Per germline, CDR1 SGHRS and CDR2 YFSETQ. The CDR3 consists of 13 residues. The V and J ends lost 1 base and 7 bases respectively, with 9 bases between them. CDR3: CASSLSGDQPQHF. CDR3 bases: TGCGCCAGCAGCTTGTCGGGAGACCAGCCCCAGCATTTT.

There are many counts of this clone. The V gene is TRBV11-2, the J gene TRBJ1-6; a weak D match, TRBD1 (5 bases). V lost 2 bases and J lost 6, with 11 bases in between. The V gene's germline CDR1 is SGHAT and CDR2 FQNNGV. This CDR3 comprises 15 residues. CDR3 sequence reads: CASSLQDGTNSPLHF. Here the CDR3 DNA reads TGTGCCAGCAGCTTACAGGACGGGACTAATTCACCCCTCCACTTT.

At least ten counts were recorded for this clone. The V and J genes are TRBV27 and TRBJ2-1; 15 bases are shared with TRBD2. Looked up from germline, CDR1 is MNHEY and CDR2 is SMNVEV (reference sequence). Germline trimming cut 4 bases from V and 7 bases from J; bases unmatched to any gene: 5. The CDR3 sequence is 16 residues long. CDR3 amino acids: CASSYGGTSGGNEQFF. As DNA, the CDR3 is TGTGCCAGCAGTTACGGGGGGACTAGCGGGGGGAATGAGCAGTTCTTC.

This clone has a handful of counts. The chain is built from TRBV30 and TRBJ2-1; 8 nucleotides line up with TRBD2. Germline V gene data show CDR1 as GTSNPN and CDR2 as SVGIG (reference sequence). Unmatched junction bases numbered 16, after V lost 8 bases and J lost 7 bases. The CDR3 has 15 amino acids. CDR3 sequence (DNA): TGTGCCACAGCCCGACTGGCGGGAGGAGTGAATGAGCAGTTCTTC. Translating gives CATARLAGGVNEQFF.

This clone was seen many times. The CDR3, as DNA: TGTGCCAGCAGCGGACGGTATTTGAACACTGAAGCTTTCTTT. Translating it yields CASSGRYLNTEAFF. The chain links TRBV4-2 to TRBJ1-1, with D uncertain. There are 14 residues in the CDR3. From germline, CDR1 is LGHNA and CDR2 YNFKEQ. V was shortened by 5 bases and J by 0 bases, with 10 bases between the two germline ends.

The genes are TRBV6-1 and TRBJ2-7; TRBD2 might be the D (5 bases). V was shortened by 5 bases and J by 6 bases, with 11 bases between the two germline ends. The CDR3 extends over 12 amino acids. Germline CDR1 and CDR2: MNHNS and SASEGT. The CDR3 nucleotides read TGTGCCAGCAGTACCTCCGGGATCGAGCAGTACTTC. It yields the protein CASSTSGIEQYF.

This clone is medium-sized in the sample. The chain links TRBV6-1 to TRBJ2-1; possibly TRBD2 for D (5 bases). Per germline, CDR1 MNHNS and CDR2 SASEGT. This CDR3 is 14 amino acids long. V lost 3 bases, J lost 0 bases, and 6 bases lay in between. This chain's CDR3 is CASSDSGSYNEQFF. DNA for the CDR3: TGTGCCAGCAGTGACAGCGGCTCCTACAATGAGCAGTTCTTC.

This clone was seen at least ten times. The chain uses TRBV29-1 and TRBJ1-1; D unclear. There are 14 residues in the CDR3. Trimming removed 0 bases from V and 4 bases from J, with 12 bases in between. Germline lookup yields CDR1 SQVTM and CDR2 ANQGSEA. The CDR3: CSVEDLQRGTEAFF. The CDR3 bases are TGCAGCGTTGAAGATCTTCAGAGAGGCACTGAAGCTTTCTTT.

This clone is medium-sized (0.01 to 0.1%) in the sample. CDR3 DNA: TGTGCCACCAGTGATTTCGACAGGCAGTACTTC. The encoded protein is CATSDFDRQYF. The J gene is TRBJ2-7, the V gene TRBV24-1; D might be TRBD1 (5 bases). CDR3 length: 11 residues. Trimming took off 1 base at V and 9 bases at J, with 6 bases between the two ends. Germline V gene data show CDR1 as KGHDR and CDR2 as SFDVKD.

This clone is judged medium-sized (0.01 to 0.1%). The CDR3 sequence: CASNRAGSGNTIYF. The CDR3 nucleotides are TGTGCCAGCAATCGGGCGGGCTCTGGAAACACCATATATTTT. The rearrangement links TRBV6-1 to TRBJ1-3; no reliable D call. Germline values: CDR1 MNHNS, CDR2 SASEGT. The CDR3 consists of 14 residues. V shed 7 bases and J shed 0 bases, with 10 bases lying between them.

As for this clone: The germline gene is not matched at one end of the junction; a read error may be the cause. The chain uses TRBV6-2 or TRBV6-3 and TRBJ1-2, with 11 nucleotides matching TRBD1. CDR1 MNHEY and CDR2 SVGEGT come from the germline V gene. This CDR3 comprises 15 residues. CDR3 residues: CASRRGQGELYVYTF. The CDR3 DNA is TGTGCCAGCAGGCGGGGACAGGGGGAACTCTATGTCTACACCTTC.

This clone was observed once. In DNA form, the CDR3 reads TGCGCCAGCAGCCAAGAAGTTTGGGGAAACACTGAAGCTTTCTTT. The encoded protein is CASSQEVWGNTEAFF. V is TRBV4-3 and J is TRBJ1-1; D is undetermined. V was trimmed by 0 bases and J by 2 bases, leaving 10 bases between them. Germline assignment: CDR1 LGHNA and CDR2 YSLEER. This CDR3 region has 15 residues.

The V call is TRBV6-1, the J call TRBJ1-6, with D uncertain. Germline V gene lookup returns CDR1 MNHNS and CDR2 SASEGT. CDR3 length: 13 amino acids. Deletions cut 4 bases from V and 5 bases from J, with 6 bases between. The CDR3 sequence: CASSVHDNSPLHF. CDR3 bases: TGTGCCAGCAGTGTACATGATAATTCACCCCTCCACTTT.

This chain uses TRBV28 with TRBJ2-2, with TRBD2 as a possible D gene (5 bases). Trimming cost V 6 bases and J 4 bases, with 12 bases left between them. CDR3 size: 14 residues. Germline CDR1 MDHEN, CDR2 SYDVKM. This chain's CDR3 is CASRGTSPTGELFF. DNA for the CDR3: TGTGCCAGCAGGGGTACTAGTCCCACCGGGGAGCTGTTTTTT.

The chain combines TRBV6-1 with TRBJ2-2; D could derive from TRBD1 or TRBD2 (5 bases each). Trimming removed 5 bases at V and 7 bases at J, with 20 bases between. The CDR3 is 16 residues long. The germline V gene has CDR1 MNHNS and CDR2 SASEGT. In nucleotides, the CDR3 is TGTGCCAGCAGTCGCGCCGGGACCCCGGGTGGCGGGGAGCTGTTTTTT. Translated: CASSRAGTPGGGELFF.

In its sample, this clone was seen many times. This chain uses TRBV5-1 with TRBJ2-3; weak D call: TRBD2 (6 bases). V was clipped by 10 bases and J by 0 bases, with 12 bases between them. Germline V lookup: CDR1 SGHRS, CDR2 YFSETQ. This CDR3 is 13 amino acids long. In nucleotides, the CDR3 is TGCGCCGGTGAGAGCGGGAGCACAGATACGCAGTATTTT. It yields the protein CAGESGSTDTQYF. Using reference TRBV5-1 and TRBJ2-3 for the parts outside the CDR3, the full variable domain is KAGVTQTPRYLIKTRGQQVTLSCSPISGHRSVSWYQQTPGQGLQFLFEYFSETQRNKGNFPGRFSGRQFSNSRSEMNVSTLELGDSALYLCAGESGSTDTQYFGPGTRLTVL.